A single sample gave rise to the 29 T cell receptor beta chains below, sequenced in a study of blood T cells in healthy people across ages. Then a second PCR, running roughly 6 to 11 cycles, was carried out with a sample-barcoded 5' primer and a J-beta primer mix. In TCRdb, the 5' RACE reads were re-called with MiXCR into one record per CDR3 protein. The repertoire holds around 520,000 distinct CDR3 sequences, with around 27% as singletons. These data also featured in a second study, about T cells of mothers and their children.

Source material: blood. The receptors derive from a boy between 2 and 10 years old in good health.

Ten or more counts support this clonotype. The rearrangement links TRBV11-2 to TRBJ2-5, with 12 bases matching TRBD2. The J call may be mistaken, given a closer DNA end match to TRBJ2-7. Germline V lookup: CDR1 SGHAT, CDR2 FQNNGV. This CDR3 spans 15 amino acids. The CDR3 here is CASSPGLAGIYEQYF. Here the CDR3 DNA reads TGTGCCAGCAGCCCCGGACTAGCGGGGATCTACGAGCAGTACTTC.

V gene TRBV18 combines with J gene TRBJ2-3; perhaps TRBD2 as D (5 bases). Trimming left V 2 bases short and J 2 bases short, with 11 bases between. CDR3 size: 15 residues. Germline-derived CDR1 and CDR2 are KGHSH and LQKENI. The chain's CDR3 is CASSPGAVDTDTQYF. The CDR3, as DNA: TGTGCCAGCTCACCAGGAGCGGTCGACACAGATACGCAGTATTTT.

This clonotype showed up just a few times. This sequence joins TRBV12-3 or TRBV12-4 and TRBJ1-4; D gene uncertain. The CDR3 consists of 14 residues. The V end lost 2 bases, the J end lost 5 bases, and 9 bases lay between the germline ends. The CDR3 DNA follows: TGTGCCAGCAGTTTAAGAGGGAGGAATGAAAAACTGTTTTTT. The encoded protein is CASSLRGRNEKLFF.

This clonotype was recorded a few times. This chain joins TRBV12-3 or TRBV12-4 and TRBJ1-2, with a possible D match to TRBD1 (5 bases). The CDR3 totals 15 residues. V shed 3 bases and J shed 4 bases, with 15 bases lying between them. CDR3 DNA: TGTGCCAGCAGTTTTGGAGGCAGCGGGACCTATGGCTACACCTTC. As protein: CASSFGGSGTYGYTF.

This clonotype was seen ten or more times. V and J are TRBV10-2 and TRBJ2-7; D remains ambiguous. Per germline, CDR1 WSHSY and CDR2 SAAADI. The CDR3 consists of 11 residues. Between the trimmed V and J ends, which lost 3 bases and 7 bases, there was a span of 7 bases. Written as DNA, the CDR3 is TGCGCCAGCAGTGATCGGTGGGAGCAGTACTTC. Its translation: CASSDRWEQYF.

This sequence joins TRBV11-2 and TRBJ2-1, with TRBD2 matching 8 bases. The trim removed 5 bases at V and 3 bases at J, leaving 24 bases unmatched. This CDR3 is 21 amino acids long. Germline V gives CDR1 SGHAT, CDR2 FQNNGV. The CDR3 DNA is TGTGCCAGCAGCCTGGGACTAGTCTACGGAGCGGGATCGTCGGACTACAATGAGCAGTTCTTC. It is translated as CASSLGLVYGAGSSDYNEQFF.

This clonotype was detected ten times or more. The chain is built from TRBV24-1 and TRBJ2-2; 8 bases agree with TRBD1. J was trimmed by 3 bases and V by 9 bases; bases with no gene match: 5. In germline, CDR1 is KGHDR, CDR2 SFDVKD. CDR3 size: 14 residues. The CDR3 coding sequence is TGTGCCACCCAGGGGGCGCGGGACACCGGGGAGCTGTTTTTT. This sequence encodes CATQGARDTGELFF.

The J gene is TRBJ1-2, the V gene TRBV6-1; tentatively, D is TRBD1 (5 bases). V lost 2 bases to trimming and J lost 4 bases, with 11 bases between them. There are 14 residues in the CDR3. Germline CDR1 is MNHNS and CDR2 is SASEGT. CDR3 in amino acids: CASSERGQGYGYTF. The CDR3 nucleotides read TGTGCCAGCAGTGAACGGGGCCAGGGCTATGGCTACACCTTC.

This rearrangement joins TRBV10-3 to TRBJ2-5; D perhaps matches TRBD1 (5 bases). Germline CDR1 and CDR2: ENHRY and SYGVKD. Trimming removed 4 bases at V and 5 bases at J, with 11 bases between. The length of the CDR3 is 13 residues. The CDR3 nucleotides are TGTGCCATCAGTGTAGGCCAGGGCGAGACCCAGTACTTC. Translating gives CAISVGQGETQYF.

This clonotype was detected a few times. The chain is built from TRBV5-1 and TRBJ1-1; D not certain. V gave up 2 bases and J gave up 5 bases, with 10 bases separating them. This CDR3 has 13 amino acids. CDR1 is SGHRS and CDR2 is YFSETQ in the germline V gene. The CDR3 nucleotides are TGCGCCAGCAGCTTAGTCTTCGGGACTGAAGCTTTCTTT. Encoded protein: CASSLVFGTEAFF. Looking up the rest from reference TRBV5-1 and TRBJ1-1 gives the full variable domain: KAGVTQTPRYLIKTRGQQVTLSCSPISGHRSVSWYQQTPGQGLQFLFEYFSETQRNKGNFPGRFSGRQFSNSRSEMNVSTLELGDSALYLCASSLVFGTEAFFGQGTRLTVV.

J is TRBJ1-1 and V is TRBV7-9, with D perhaps TRBD1 (6 bases). CDR1 and CDR2 (germline): SEHNR, FQNEAQ (reference sequence). The CDR3 totals 16 residues. V was shortened by 5 bases and J by 0 bases, with 16 bases between the two germline ends. CDR3 sequence reads: CASSHDRSYMNTEAFF. CDR3 nucleotides: TGTGCCAGCAGCCATGACAGGAGTTACATGAACACTGAAGCTTTCTTT.

The rearrangement links TRBV20-1 to TRBJ2-2; D might be TRBD2 (6 bases). Per germline, CDR1 DFQATT and CDR2 SNEGSKA (reference sequence). The CDR3 spans 16 residues. V was shortened by 5 bases and J by 3 bases, with 19 bases between the two germline ends. The DNA of the CDR3 is TGCAGTGCTCCGGCCTGGGGGGAAGGGCACACCGGGGAGCTGTTTTTT. Residues: CSAPAWGEGHTGELFF.

This chain joins TRBV29-1 and TRBJ2-7; TRBD1 might be the D (7 bases). The DNA end is a closer match to TRBJ2-5, so the J assignment may be wrong. CDR1 SQVTM and CDR2 ANQGSEA come from the germline V gene. This CDR3 spans 17 amino acids. The CDR3 nucleotides read TGCAGCGTTGAAGAAGGCGGGGCAGGGGGGCTACAAGAGACCCAGTACTTC. Amino acids: CSVEEGGAGGLQETQYF.

This clonotype was seen more than once but under ten times. V and J are TRBV12-3 or TRBV12-4 and TRBJ1-5; possible D gene TRBD1, 6 bases. V lost 7 bases, J lost 3 bases, and 16 bases lay in between. The CDR3 is 15 amino acids. Here the CDR3 reads CASTQGHPNNQPQHF. CDR3 nucleotide sequence: TGTGCCAGCACCCAGGGACACCCAAACAATCAGCCCCAGCATTTT.

The chain is built from TRBV6-1 and TRBJ2-5; 9 bases match TRBD1. The V gene end was trimmed by 6 bases and the J gene end by 4 bases; junction bases not matched to a gene: 12. From germline, CDR1 is MNHNS and CDR2 SASEGT. The CDR3 is made up of 16 amino acids. CDR3 in DNA: TGTGCCAGCAGCGTCCCCTTTGGGACAGGGAGAGAGACCCAGTACTTC. This gives the protein CASSVPFGTGRETQYF.

CDR3 DNA sequence: TGTGCCAGCCTAAGGACAGGGGGATATGGAAACACCATATATTTT. Encoded protein: CASLRTGGYGNTIYF. The rearrangement links TRBV7-2 to TRBJ1-3, with 10 nucleotides matching TRBD1. In germline, CDR1 is SGHTA, CDR2 FQGNSA. The junction had 7 bases not matched to a gene; V was cut back by 8 bases and J by 3 bases. The CDR3 contains 15 residues.

A few counts support this clonotype. The chain is built from TRBV12-3 or TRBV12-4 and TRBJ1-4; the match to TRBD1 covers 7 bases. The CDR3 is 13 residues long. With 6 bases clipped from V and 8 bases from J, the junction kept 6 bases outside the gene matches. The CDR3 nucleotides read TGTGCCAGCAGGATTACAGGGGAGGAAAAACTGTTTTTT. Its translation is CASRITGEEKLFF.

The chain combines TRBV6-7 with TRBJ2-7, with unresolved D. TRBV6-7 is treated as an ORF (open reading frame) with a function not yet certain. The CDR3 has 12 residues. V shed 3 bases and J shed 6 bases, with 9 bases lying between them. The CDR3 loop is CASSYIPGEQYF. In DNA form, the CDR3 reads TGTGCCAGCAGTTATATCCCGGGCGAGCAGTACTTC.

Concerning this clonotype itself: The junction and the germline gene differ at one end; a read error may be behind it. The rearrangement joins TRBV20-1 to TRBJ2-1; tentative D call: TRBD2 (5 bases). Per the germline V gene, CDR1 is DFQATT and CDR2 is SNEGSKA (reference sequence). This CDR3 has 16 amino acids. CDR3 DNA: TGCAGTACTAGATCCGCCAGCAGACGGCACGACAATGAGCAGTTCTTC. Its translation: CSTRSASRRHDNEQFF.

This chain joins TRBV6-6 and TRBJ2-7; the D gene is possibly TRBD1 (6 bases). This CDR3 is built from 13 residues. V was pared by 3 bases and J by 3 bases, with 9 bases between. Germline V gives CDR1 MNHNY, CDR2 SVGAGI (reference sequence). The CDR3 DNA is TGTGCCAGCAGTTATCCAGGGGACTACGAGCAGTACTTC. This translates into CASSYPGDYEQYF.

The chain combines TRBV29-1 with TRBJ1-3; weak D call: TRBD1 (5 bases). Looked up from germline, CDR1 is SQVTM and CDR2 is ANQGSEA. V lost 4 bases and J 4 bases, leaving 17 bases between the germline ends. CDR3 length: 15 residues. This chain's CDR3 is CSVAYWGRGGNTIYF. The CDR3 region has the DNA TGCAGCGTTGCATATTGGGGCCGGGGAGGAAACACCATATATTTT.

This clonotype was counted a few times. The rearrangement uses TRBV29-1 and TRBJ2-5, with D possibly TRBD2 on 6 matching bases. From germline, CDR1 is SQVTM and CDR2 ANQGSEA. The CDR3 sequence is 12 residues long. Trimming shortened V by 7 bases and J by 0 bases, and 9 bases separated the two germline ends. The CDR3 is CSGGLHQETQYF. In nucleotides, the CDR3 is TGCAGCGGGGGACTGCACCAAGAGACCCAGTACTTC.

This clonotype showed up just a few times. The chain's CDR3 is CASRPSLLSRATDTQYF. In DNA form, the CDR3 reads TGTGCCAGCAGACCTAGCCTACTATCTCGGGCCACAGATACGCAGTATTTT. This rearrangement joins TRBV12-3 or TRBV12-4 to TRBJ2-3, with D tentatively TRBD2 (5 bases). Deletions cut 6 bases from V and 2 bases from J, with 21 bases between. This CDR3 is built from 17 residues.

V usage is TRBV12-3 or TRBV12-4 and J usage is TRBJ2-5, with 7 bases lining up with TRBD1. This CDR3 contains 13 residues. Germline trimming cut 4 bases from V and 5 bases from J; bases unmatched to any gene: 4. The CDR3 DNA reads as TGTGCCAGCAGTTGGGACAGAAGGGAGACCCAGTACTTC. Translated, it gives CASSWDRRETQYF.

This chain's CDR3 is CASSYDRGQGKLFF. CDR3 DNA sequence: TGTGCCAGCAGTTACGACAGGGGGCAAGGAAAACTGTTTTTT. This chain connects TRBV6-6 to TRBJ1-4; 10 positions agree with TRBD1. CDR1 is MNHNY, CDR2 SVGAGI, per germline (reference sequence). The CDR3 is 14 amino acids. Losses at the gene ends were 2 bases for V and 10 bases for J; bases not matched to a gene: 4.

The rearrangement uses TRBV28 and TRBJ1-2, with D unclear. Germline CDR1 and CDR2: MDHEN and SYDVKM. Trimming stripped 6 bases from V and 8 bases from J, with 19 bases between. This CDR3 is 14 amino acids long. The CDR3 loop is CASSPPPTTSGYTF. CDR3 DNA sequence: TGTGCCAGCAGCCCTCCTCCGACTACAAGCGGCTACACCTTC.

The chain carries TRBV7-2 and TRBJ2-5; 7 nucleotides align to TRBD1. The V segment lost 4 bases and the J segment 7 bases; nucleotides outside the gene matches: 18. Germline CDR1 is SGHTA and CDR2 is FQGNSA. The CDR3 runs 17 residues. The CDR3 DNA reads TGTGCCAGCAGCTCGATTTACAGGGGCGGAAAGAGATCGACCCAGTACTTC. As protein: CASSSIYRGGKRSTQYF. The variable domain in full, with the rest retrieved from reference TRBV7-2 and TRBJ2-5, is GAGVSQSPSNKVTEKGKDVELRCDPISGHTALYWYRQSLGQGLEFLIYFQGNSAPDKSGLPSDRFSAERTGGSVSTLTIQRTQQEDSAVYLCASSSIYRGGKRSTQYFGPGTRLLVL.

The chain carries TRBV12-3 or TRBV12-4 and TRBJ1-2; tentatively, D is TRBD1 (5 bases). The length of the CDR3 is 15 residues. The ends were cut back, 2 bases at V and 1 base at J, with 11 bases in the middle. The CDR3 spells CASSLQGGGNYGYTF. The CDR3 nucleotides read TGTGCCAGCAGTTTACAGGGTGGTGGTAACTATGGCTACACCTTC.

A single count supports this clonotype. The chain uses TRBV20-1 and TRBJ2-3, with D maybe TRBD2 (5 bases). Germline lookup yields CDR1 DFQATT and CDR2 SNEGSKA (reference sequence). CDR3 length equals 14 residues. V gave up 6 bases and J gave up 1 base, with 14 bases separating them. The CDR3 sequence is CSASSSEGTDTQYF. The CDR3 DNA follows: TGCAGTGCCTCTAGCTCGGAGGGCACAGATACGCAGTATTTT.